This TCR beta chain was sequenced for a study of cytomegalovirus exposure and HLA in healthy donors. Use of 60 Vbeta and 13 Jbeta primers characterized the PCR. Assay: immunoSEQ multiplex PCR; the TCRdb copy retains only in-frame clones and omits some. The repertoire holds about 120,000 clones, with around 76% as singletons. V was shortened by 5 bases and J by 2 bases, with 16 bases between the two germline ends. Germline CDR1 and CDR2: LNHDA and SQIVND (reference sequence). The CDR3 covers 16 residues. Points from the study as a whole: Within an earlier analysis, most TCR beta V segments proved productive either about 90% or about 30% of the time. The authors later found TCR association rates varying by HLA locus, with DRB1 most and HLA-C fewest. A later analysis linked a missense DCLRE1C variant to TCR beta V- and J-gene trimming. Later on, analysis showed that most CMV-associated TCR beta chains appeared to be HLA-restricted.

A note on this clone: Its antigen is still unknown.

This chain joins TRBV19 and TRBJ1-5; D may be TRBD1 (6 bases). The TCR was taken from a man in his 60s in good health and CMV-seropositive. Sequencing used PBMCs. CDR3 protein: CASSPDRGGRNQPQHF. CDR3 DNA sequence: TGTGCCAGTAGTCCGGACAGAGGCGGCCGCAATCAGCCCCAGCATTTT.